A single sample is the source of the 15 T cell receptor beta chains below, sequenced in a study of cytomegalovirus exposure and HLA in healthy donors. Researchers ran the PCR with 60 Vbeta and 13 Jbeta primers. Some clones are missing from TCRdb's copy, which holds only in-frame ones; the method was immunoSEQ multiplex PCR. The profile shows 75,000 to 90,000 clones, about 81% of them singletons. The source material was PBMCs. The receptors stem from a man aged 55 to 69 in good health and CMV-seronegative.

J is TRBJ1-2 and V is TRBV29-1; no reliable D call. The germline V gene encodes CDR1 SQVTM and CDR2 ANQGSEA. With 7 bases removed from V and 2 bases from J, the gap between germline ends came to 17 bases. This CDR3 is 14 amino acids long. The CDR3 sequence: CSAFRSGTNYGYTF. CDR3 in DNA: TGCAGCGCGTTCCGTTCAGGAACGAACTATGGCTACACCTTC.

This clone came up a few times. The rearrangement uses TRBV4-2 and TRBJ1-1; 9 nucleotides agree with TRBD1. This CDR3 is built from 13 residues. Germline V gene lookup returns CDR1 LGHNA and CDR2 YNFKEQ. Losses at the gene ends were 2 bases for V and 9 bases for J; bases not matched to a gene: 4. This CDR3 reads CASSQLDRGKAFF. The CDR3 nucleotides are TGTGCCAGCAGCCAACTTGACAGGGGGAAAGCTTTCTTT.

The sample holds a few counts of this clone. V gene TRBV6-5 combines with J gene TRBJ2-2; 9 bases map to TRBD1. Looked up from germline, CDR1 is MNHEY and CDR2 is SVGAGI. The V segment lost 6 bases and the J segment 4 bases; nucleotides outside the gene matches: 3. This CDR3 comprises 14 residues. CDR3 DNA: TGTGCCAGCAGAACACAGGGGGCCACCGGGGAGCTGTTTTTT. Translation gives CASRTQGATGELFF.

The rearrangement uses TRBV7-3 and TRBJ2-3; 10 bases line up with TRBD1. CDR1 SGHTA and CDR2 FQGTGA come from the germline V gene. The CDR3 length is 22 residues. J lost 2 bases, V lost 8 bases, and 28 bases had no gene match. The DNA for the CDR3 is TGTGCCAGCCCATTCCACCCGTCCCGAACACCAAAGGACAGGGGGATCACAGATACGCAGTATTTT. The encoded protein is CASPFHPSRTPKDRGITDTQYF.

The chain links TRBV6-1 to TRBJ2-3, with TRBD2 matching over 8 bases. Per the germline V gene, CDR1 is MNHNS and CDR2 is SASEGT. V shed 4 bases and J 6 bases; nucleotides not matched to a gene: 12. The CDR3 has 16 residues. The CDR3: CASSVGAGGGVDTQYF. The DNA for the CDR3 is TGTGCCAGCAGTGTCGGGGCCGGGGGGGGCGTGGATACGCAGTATTTT.

This clone is medium-sized. The junction departs from the called germline gene at one end, perhaps through a read error. The sample has other DNA sequences that encode this CDR3 too. The chain employs TRBV7-7 and TRBJ1-4; TRBD1 matches 8 bases. The CDR3 covers 15 residues. Per germline, CDR1 SSHAT and CDR2 FNYEAQ (reference sequence). CDR3 sequence reads: CASSPGTGPNEKLFF. For the CDR3, the DNA is TGTGCTAGCAGCCCGGGGACAGGCCCTAATGAAAAACTGTTTTTT.

The chain is built from TRBV19 and TRBJ2-1; 8 bases agree with TRBD2. J was trimmed by 8 bases and V by 7 bases; bases with no gene match: 10. The CDR3 runs 14 residues. Per the germline V gene, CDR1 is LNHDA and CDR2 is SQIVND (reference sequence). The CDR3 DNA reads TGTGCCAGTAAACAGCGGGGGAAATACGATGAGCAGTTCTTC. Translating it yields CASKQRGKYDEQFF. Combining the CDR3 with reference TRBV19 and TRBJ2-1 gives the whole variable domain DGGITQSPKYLFRKEGQNVTLSCEQNLNHDAMYWYRQDPGQGLRLIYYSQIVNDFQKGDIAEGYSVSREKKESFPLTVTSAQKNPTAFYLCASKQRGKYDEQFFGPGTRLTVL.

This chain joins TRBV28 and TRBJ1-3; a possible D gene is TRBD1 (5 bases). This CDR3 is 15 amino acids long. CDR1 is MDHEN, CDR2 SYDVKM, per germline. The V end lost 5 bases, the J end lost 2 bases, and 13 bases lay between the germline ends. The DNA of the CDR3 is TGTGCCAGCAGTCAATGGGGGGGAACTGGAAACACCATATATTTT. This codes for CASSQWGGTGNTIYF.

This chain uses TRBV9 with TRBJ1-1, with a weak D call TRBD1 (5 bases). V dropped 3 bases and J dropped 5 bases, with 20 bases sitting between them. This CDR3 comprises 16 residues. CDR1 is SGDLS, CDR2 YYNGEE, per germline. DNA of the CDR3: TGTGCCAGCAGCGACGAGGGTGGGGGGAGATGGACTGAAGCTTTCTTT. Its translation is CASSDEGGGRWTEAFF.

The chain recombines TRBV9 with TRBJ1-6; 9 bases are shared with TRBD1. The germline V gene has CDR1 SGDLS and CDR2 YYNGEE. The trim removed 4 bases at V and 7 bases at J, leaving 6 bases unmatched. CDR3 length equals 15 residues. Here the CDR3 DNA reads TGTGCCAGCAGCACCCAGACAGGGGGGAATTCACCCCTCCACTTT. Translated, it gives CASSTQTGGNSPLHF.

This clone was detected once. The chain couples TRBV7-9 to TRBJ1-1; maybe TRBD1 (5 bases). The CDR3 is 16 residues long. Trimming cost V 2 bases and J 1 base, with 14 bases left between them. Per the germline V gene, CDR1 is SEHNR and CDR2 is FQNEAQ (reference sequence). CDR3 amino acids: CASSLRQGERNTEAFF. The CDR3 bases are TGTGCCAGCAGCTTACGTCAGGGTGAGAGGAACACTGAAGCTTTCTTT.

The table lists this clone with a count of one. The chain links TRBV27 to TRBJ2-2; 9 nucleotides match TRBD2. The CDR3 covers 16 residues. CDR1 is MNHEY, CDR2 SMNVEV, per germline (reference sequence). V trimming: 5 bases; J trimming: 3 bases; junction bases outside the gene matches: 7. The CDR3 nucleotides are TGTGCCAGCAGTCCTCCGGGACTAGCTTACACCGGGGAGCTGTTTTTT. Translating gives CASSPPGLAYTGELFF.

J is TRBJ1-6 and V is TRBV2; D possibly corresponds to TRBD1 (6 bases). The CDR3 covers 14 residues. V shed 3 bases and J shed 8 bases, with 11 bases lying between them. Germline CDR1 reads SNHLY; CDR2 reads FYNNEI. The CDR3 protein is CASSESGVYSPLHF. CDR3 in DNA: TGTGCCAGCAGTGAGTCAGGGGTATATTCACCCCTCCACTTT.

The rearrangement links TRBV2 to TRBJ2-4, with 8 positions matching TRBD1. The germline CDR1 and CDR2 sequences are SNHLY and FYNNEI. The V segment lost 2 bases and the J segment 0 bases; nucleotides outside the gene matches: 3. The CDR3 spans 16 residues. CDR3: CASSEQGAGAKNIQYF. The CDR3 nucleotides are TGTGCCAGCAGTGAACAGGGGGCCGGAGCCAAAAACATTCAGTACTTC. Full variable domain (missing parts from reference TRBV2 and TRBJ2-4): EPEVTQTPSHQVTQMGQEVILRCVPISNHLYFYWYRQILGQKVEFLVSFYNNEISEKSEIFDDQFSVERPDGSNFTLKIRSTKLEDSAMYFCASSEQGAGAKNIQYFGAGTRLSVL.

This clone has a single count. CDR3 sequence (DNA): TGTGCCTGGACCCGAGGGGGACAGGGGGCCGGGGGCTACACCTTC. Protein sequence: CAWTRGGQGAGGYTF. The chain recombines TRBV30 with TRBJ1-2; 12 nucleotides align to TRBD1. After removal of 4 bases from V and 8 bases from J, the junction contained 11 bases not matched to a gene. This CDR3 has 15 amino acids. The V gene's germline CDR1 is GTSNPN and CDR2 SVGIG (reference sequence).